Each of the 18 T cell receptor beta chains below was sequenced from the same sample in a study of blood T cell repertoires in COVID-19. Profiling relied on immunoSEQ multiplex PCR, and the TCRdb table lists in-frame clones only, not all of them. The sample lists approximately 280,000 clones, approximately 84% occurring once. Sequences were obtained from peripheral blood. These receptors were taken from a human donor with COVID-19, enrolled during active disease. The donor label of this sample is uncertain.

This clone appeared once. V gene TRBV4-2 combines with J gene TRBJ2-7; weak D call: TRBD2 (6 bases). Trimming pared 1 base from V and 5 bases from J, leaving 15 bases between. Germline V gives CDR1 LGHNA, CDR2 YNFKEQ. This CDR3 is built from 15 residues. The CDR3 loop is CASSQAIGSAHEQYF. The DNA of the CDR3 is TGTGCCAGCAGCCAAGCAATCGGGAGTGCCCACGAGCAGTACTTC.

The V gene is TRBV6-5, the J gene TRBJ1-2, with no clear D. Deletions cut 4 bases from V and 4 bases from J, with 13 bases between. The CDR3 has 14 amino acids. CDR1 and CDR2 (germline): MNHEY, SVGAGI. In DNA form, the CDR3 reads TGTGCCAGCAGTTCCGACCGGACTAGCTATGGCTACACCTTC. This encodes CASSSDRTSYGYTF.

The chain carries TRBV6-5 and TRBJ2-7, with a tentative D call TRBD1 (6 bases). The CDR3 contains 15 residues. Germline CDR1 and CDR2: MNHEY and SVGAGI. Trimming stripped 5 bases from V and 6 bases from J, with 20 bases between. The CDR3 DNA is TGTGCCAGCAGTCCGCAGGGGTCCCTCTTGGTCGAGCAGTACTTC. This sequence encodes CASSPQGSLLVEQYF.

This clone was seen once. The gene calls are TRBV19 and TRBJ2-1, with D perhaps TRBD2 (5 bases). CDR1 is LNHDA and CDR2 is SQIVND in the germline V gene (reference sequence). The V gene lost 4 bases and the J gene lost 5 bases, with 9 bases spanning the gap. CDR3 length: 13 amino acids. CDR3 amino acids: CASSKGGHNEQFF. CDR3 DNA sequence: TGTGCCAGTAGTAAGGGCGGGCACAATGAGCAGTTCTTC.

The CDR3, as DNA: TGTGCCAGCAGGGGGACAGGGAACTATGGCTACACCTTC. Translation gives CASRGTGNYGYTF. V is TRBV6-5 and J is TRBJ1-2; 9 nucleotides line up with TRBD1. CDR1 and CDR2 (germline): MNHEY, SVGAGI. V lost 6 bases, J lost 2 bases, and 1 base stayed unmatched. CDR3 length: 13 residues.

This chain's CDR3 is CASSELGAYNEQFF. The CDR3 region has the DNA TGTGCCAGCAGTGAACTAGGGGCCTACAATGAGCAGTTCTTC. The chain couples TRBV6-1 to TRBJ2-1, with TRBD1 as a possible D gene (5 bases). The CDR3 spans 14 residues. Trimming cost V 2 bases and J 2 bases, with 7 bases left between them. CDR1 and CDR2 (germline): MNHNS, SASEGT.

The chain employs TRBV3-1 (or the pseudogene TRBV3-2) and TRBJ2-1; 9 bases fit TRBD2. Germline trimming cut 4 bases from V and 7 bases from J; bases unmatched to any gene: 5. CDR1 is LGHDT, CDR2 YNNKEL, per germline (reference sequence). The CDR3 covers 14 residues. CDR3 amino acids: CASSRTSAGNEQFF. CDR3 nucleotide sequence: TGTGCCAGCAGCCGGACTAGCGCGGGGAATGAGCAGTTCTTC.

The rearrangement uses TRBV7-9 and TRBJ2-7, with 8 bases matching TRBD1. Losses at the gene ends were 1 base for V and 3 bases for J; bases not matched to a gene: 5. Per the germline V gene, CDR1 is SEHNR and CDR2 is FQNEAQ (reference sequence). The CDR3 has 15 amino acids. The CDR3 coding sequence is TGTGCCAGCAGCTTAGGTGCAGGGGGCATCTACGAGCAGTACTTC. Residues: CASSLGAGGIYEQYF. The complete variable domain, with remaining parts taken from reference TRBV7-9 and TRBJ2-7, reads DTGVSQNPRHKITKRGQNVTFRCDPISEHNRLYWYRQTLGQGPEFLTYFQNEAQLEKSRLLSDRFSAERPKGSFSTLEIQRTEQGDSAMYLCASSLGAGGIYEQYFGPGTRLTVT.

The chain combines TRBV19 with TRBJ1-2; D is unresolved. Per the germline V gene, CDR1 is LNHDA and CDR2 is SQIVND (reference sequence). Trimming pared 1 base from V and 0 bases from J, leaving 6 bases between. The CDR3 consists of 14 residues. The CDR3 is CASSIGGTNYGYTF. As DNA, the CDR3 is TGTGCCAGTAGTATAGGTGGCACTAACTATGGCTACACCTTC. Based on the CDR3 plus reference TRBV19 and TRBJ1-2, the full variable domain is DGGITQSPKYLFRKEGQNVTLSCEQNLNHDAMYWYRQDPGQGLRLIYYSQIVNDFQKGDIAEGYSVSREKKESFPLTVTSAQKNPTAFYLCASSIGGTNYGYTFGSGTRLTVV.

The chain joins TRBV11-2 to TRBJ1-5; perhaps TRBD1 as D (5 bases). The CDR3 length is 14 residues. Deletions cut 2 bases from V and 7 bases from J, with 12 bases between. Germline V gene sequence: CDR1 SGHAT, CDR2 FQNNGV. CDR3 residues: CASSLSQAGQPQHF. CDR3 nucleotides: TGTGCCAGCAGCTTATCACAGGCGGGACAGCCCCAGCATTTT.

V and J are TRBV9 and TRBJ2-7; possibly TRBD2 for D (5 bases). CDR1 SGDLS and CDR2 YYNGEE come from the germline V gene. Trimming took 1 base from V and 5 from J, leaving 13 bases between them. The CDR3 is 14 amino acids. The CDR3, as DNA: TGTGCCAGCAGCGTAACTAGTAGTAACGACGAGCAGTACTTC. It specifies CASSVTSSNDEQYF.

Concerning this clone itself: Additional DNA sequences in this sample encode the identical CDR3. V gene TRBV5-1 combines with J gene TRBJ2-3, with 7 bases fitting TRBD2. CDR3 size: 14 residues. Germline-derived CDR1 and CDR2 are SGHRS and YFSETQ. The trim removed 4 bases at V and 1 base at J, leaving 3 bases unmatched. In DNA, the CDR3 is TGCGCCAGCAGCCTAACTAGCGGCACAGATACGCAGTATTTT. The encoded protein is CASSLTSGTDTQYF.

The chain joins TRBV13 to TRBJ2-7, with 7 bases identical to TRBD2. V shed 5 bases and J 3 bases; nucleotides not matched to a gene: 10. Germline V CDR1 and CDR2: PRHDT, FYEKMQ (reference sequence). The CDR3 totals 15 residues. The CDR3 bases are TGTGCCAGCAGCCAAAGCGGGAACCCCCACTACGAGCAGTACTTC. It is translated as CASSQSGNPHYEQYF.

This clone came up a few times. CDR3: CASSQEIDSYEQYF. The CDR3 coding sequence is TGTGCCAGCAGCCAAGAAATAGACAGCTACGAGCAGTACTTC. This chain connects TRBV4-2 to TRBJ2-7; tentative D call: TRBD1 (5 bases). CDR1 and CDR2 (germline): LGHNA, YNFKEQ. Deletions cut 0 bases from V and 3 bases from J, with 9 bases between. The CDR3 covers 14 residues.

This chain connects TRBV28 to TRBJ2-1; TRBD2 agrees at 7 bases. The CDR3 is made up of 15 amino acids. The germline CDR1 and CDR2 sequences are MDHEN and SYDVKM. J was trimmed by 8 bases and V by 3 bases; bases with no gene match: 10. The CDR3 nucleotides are TGTGCCAGCAGTTTCTCCGACGGGAGGAGGGATGAGCAGTTCTTC. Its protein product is CASSFSDGRRDEQFF.

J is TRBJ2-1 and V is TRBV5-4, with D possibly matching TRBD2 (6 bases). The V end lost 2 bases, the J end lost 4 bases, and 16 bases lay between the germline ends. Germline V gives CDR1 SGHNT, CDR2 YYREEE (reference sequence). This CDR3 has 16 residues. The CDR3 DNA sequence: TGTGCCAGCAGCTTCACGGGAGCGGTGACTTACAATGAGCAGTTCTTC. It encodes CASSFTGAVTYNEQFF.

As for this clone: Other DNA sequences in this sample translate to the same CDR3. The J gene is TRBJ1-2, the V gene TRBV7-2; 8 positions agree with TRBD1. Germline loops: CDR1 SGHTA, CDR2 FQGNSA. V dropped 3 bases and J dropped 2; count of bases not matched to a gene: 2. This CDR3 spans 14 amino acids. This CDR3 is CASSLQGANYGYTF. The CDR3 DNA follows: TGTGCCAGCAGCTTGCAGGGGGCGAACTATGGCTACACCTTC.

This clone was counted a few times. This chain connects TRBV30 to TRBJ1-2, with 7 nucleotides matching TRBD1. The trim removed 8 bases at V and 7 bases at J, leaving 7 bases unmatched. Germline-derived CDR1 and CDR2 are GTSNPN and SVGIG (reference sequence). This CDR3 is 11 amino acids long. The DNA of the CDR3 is TGTGCCCGGATAGACAGGGCTGGCTACACCTTC. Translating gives CARIDRAGYTF.